What follows describes a single T cell receptor (beta chain). This sample was included in a study of radiation and T cells in renal cell carcinoma. The V gene end was trimmed by 2 bases and the J gene end by 5 bases; junction bases not matched to a gene: 2. Germline CDR1 SGHTA, CDR2 FQGNSA. This CDR3 is 15 amino acids long. Sequencing used immunoSEQ multiplex PCR; TCRdb keeps in-frame clones, though not all of them. The sample includes roughly 21,000 clones, roughly half of them seen just once. Treatment given: treatment-naive control, cytoreductive nephrectomy. This clonotype was obtained from a human donor with renal cell carcinoma. The rearrangement uses TRBV7-2 and TRBJ2-1, with 11 bases lining up with TRBD2. This specimen consisted of tumor tissue, obtained from a patient whose treatment was nephrectomy without radiotherapy. The CDR3 DNA reads TGTGCCAGCAGCTTATCGACTAGCGGGAACAATGAGCAGTTCTTC. It specifies CASSLSTSGNNEQFF.